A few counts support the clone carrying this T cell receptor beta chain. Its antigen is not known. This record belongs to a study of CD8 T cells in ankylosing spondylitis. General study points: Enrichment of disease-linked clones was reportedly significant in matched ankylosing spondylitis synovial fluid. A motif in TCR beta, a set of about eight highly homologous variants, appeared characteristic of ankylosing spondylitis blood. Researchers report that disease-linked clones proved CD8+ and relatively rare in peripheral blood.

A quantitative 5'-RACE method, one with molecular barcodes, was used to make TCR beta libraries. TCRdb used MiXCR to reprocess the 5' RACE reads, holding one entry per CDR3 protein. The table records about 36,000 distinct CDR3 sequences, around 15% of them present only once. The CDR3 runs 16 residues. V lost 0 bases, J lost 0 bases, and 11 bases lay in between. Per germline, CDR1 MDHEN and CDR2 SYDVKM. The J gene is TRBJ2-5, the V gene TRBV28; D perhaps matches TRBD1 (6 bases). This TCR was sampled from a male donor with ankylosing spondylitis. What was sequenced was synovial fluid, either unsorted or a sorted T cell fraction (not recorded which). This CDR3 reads CASSLWAGDNQETQYF. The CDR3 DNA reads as TGTGCCAGCAGTTTATGGGCAGGGGATAACCAAGAGACCCAGTACTTC.